The 5 T cell receptor beta chains presented below share a single source sample, sequenced in a study. TCRdb analysed the 5' RACE reads with MiXCR anew, one entry per CDR3 protein. The data hold some 31,000 distinct CDR3 sequences, with roughly 25% observed a single time. The sequenced sample was naive CD4+ T cells sorted from a lymph node. Specified subset: naive CD4+ T cells, CD4+CD45RA+CD25-. The receptors originated from a female donor with breast cancer.

This chain links TRBV7-9 with TRBJ1-1, with D possibly TRBD1 on 5 matching bases. From germline, CDR1 is SEHNR and CDR2 FQNEAQ (reference sequence). Trimming removed 8 bases from V and 4 bases from J, with 8 bases in between. The CDR3 is 11 residues long. CDR3 in amino acids: CASRGGTEAFF. Here the CDR3 DNA reads TGTGCCAGCCGGGGCGGCACTGAAGCTTTCTTT.

This clonotype was seen more than once but under ten times. One junction end disagrees with the germline gene, perhaps due to a read error. The genes are TRBV20-1 and TRBJ2-1; D perhaps matches TRBD2 (5 bases). Germline lookup yields CDR1 DFQATT and CDR2 SNEGSKA (reference sequence). The CDR3 contains 14 residues. DNA of the CDR3: TGCGGTGCTAGTGGGGAGAGGGCCTTCAATGAGCAGTTCTTC. Translation gives CGASGERAFNEQFF.

The CDR3 loop reads CASSRDSQGYEQYF. CDR3 bases: TGCGCCAGCAGCCGGGATTCGCAGGGTTACGAGCAGTACTTC. The chain is built from TRBV4-3 and TRBJ2-7; tentatively, D is TRBD1 (5 bases). Germline CDR1 is LGHNA and CDR2 is YSLEER. The CDR3 has 14 amino acids. V was shortened by 4 bases and J by 4 bases, with 14 bases between the two germline ends.

The sample holds many counts of this clonotype. This sequence joins TRBV20-1 and TRBJ1-2, with D unclear. Trimming removed 1 base from V and 2 bases from J, with 8 bases in between. CDR3 length: 13 residues. Germline V lookup: CDR1 DFQATT, CDR2 SNEGSKA (reference sequence). The CDR3 spells CSARGQKNYGYTF. CDR3 DNA sequence: TGCAGTGCTAGAGGTCAGAAAAACTATGGCTACACCTTC.

This clonotype is labeled medium-sized (0.01 to 0.1%). V and J are TRBV6-5 and TRBJ1-3; a possible D gene is TRBD1 (6 bases). With 6 bases removed from V and 0 bases from J, the gap between germline ends came to 9 bases. The length of the CDR3 is 14 residues. Germline CDR1 reads MNHEY; CDR2 reads SVGAGI. The CDR3 is CASSPDSSGNTIYF. The CDR3 DNA follows: TGTGCCAGCAGCCCGGACAGCTCTGGAAACACCATATATTTT.